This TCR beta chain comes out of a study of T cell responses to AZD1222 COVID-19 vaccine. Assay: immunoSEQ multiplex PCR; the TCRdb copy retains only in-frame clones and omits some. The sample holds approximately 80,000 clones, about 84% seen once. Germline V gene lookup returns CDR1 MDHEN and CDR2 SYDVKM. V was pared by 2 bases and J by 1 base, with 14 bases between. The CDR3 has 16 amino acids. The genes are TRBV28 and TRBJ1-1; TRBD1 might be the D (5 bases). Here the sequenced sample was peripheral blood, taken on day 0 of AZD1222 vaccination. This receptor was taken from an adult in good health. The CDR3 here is CASSLPGNGWNTEAFF. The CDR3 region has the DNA TGTGCCAGCAGTTTACCAGGGAATGGGTGGAACACTGAAGCTTTCTTT.